The sequence of this TCR beta chain was determined in a study of neurological immune-mediated disorders. The ends were cut back, 4 bases at V and 2 bases at J, with 12 bases in the middle. This CDR3 comprises 15 residues. Per germline, CDR1 SGHRS and CDR2 YFSETQ. Template-switch 5'RACE cDNA synthesis added a 10-nucleotide unique molecular identifier. Sequencing of 15-18 subjects in each run yielded over 190 million TCR-beta sequences. A single record per CDR3 protein comes from TCRdb applying MiXCR to the 5' RACE reads. The sample yields over 25,000 distinct CDR3 sequences, 9% to 14% seen once. This clonotype was counted at least ten times.

The specimen was PBMCs. The TCR was taken from a woman aged 60-75 years in good health. The chain joins TRBV5-1 to TRBJ2-2, with a tentative D call TRBD2 (7 bases). The CDR3 loop is CASSLRGANTGELFF. In DNA, the CDR3 is TGCGCCAGCAGCCTCCGGGGGGCTAACACCGGGGAGCTGTTTTTT. Using reference TRBV5-1 and TRBJ2-2 for the parts outside the CDR3, the full variable domain is KAGVTQTPRYLIKTRGQQVTLSCSPISGHRSVSWYQQTPGQGLQFLFEYFSETQRNKGNFPGRFSGRQFSNSRSEMNVSTLELGDSALYLCASSLRGANTGELFFGEGSRLTVL.